This T cell receptor beta chain was observed in a study of yellow fever vaccine responses in identical twins. About this clonotype itself: Its target is not known.

Using its own MiXCR run on the RT-PCR reads, TCRdb lists one record per CDR3 protein. In the table there are about 6,000 distinct CDR3 sequences, approximately 65% of which are singletons. Study conclusions and caveats: Reportedly, the response of twins' T cells to the vaccine seemed partly convergent, partly personalized.

V was clipped by 0 bases and J by 0 bases, with 7 bases between them. Germline CDR1 and CDR2: SGHRS and YFSETQ. This CDR3 has 15 amino acids. The chain is built from TRBV5-1 and TRBJ2-1; D gene unclear. This material consisted of T cells from blood (PBMCs), unsorted or a sorted subset (not recorded which), taken before or after yellow fever vaccination (not recorded which). This TCR came from a woman in her late teens or twenties who received the yellow fever vaccine. The CDR3 nucleotides are TGCGCCAGCAGCTTGGGGGCCAGCTCCTACAATGAGCAGTTCTTC. Its protein is CASSLGASSYNEQFF.